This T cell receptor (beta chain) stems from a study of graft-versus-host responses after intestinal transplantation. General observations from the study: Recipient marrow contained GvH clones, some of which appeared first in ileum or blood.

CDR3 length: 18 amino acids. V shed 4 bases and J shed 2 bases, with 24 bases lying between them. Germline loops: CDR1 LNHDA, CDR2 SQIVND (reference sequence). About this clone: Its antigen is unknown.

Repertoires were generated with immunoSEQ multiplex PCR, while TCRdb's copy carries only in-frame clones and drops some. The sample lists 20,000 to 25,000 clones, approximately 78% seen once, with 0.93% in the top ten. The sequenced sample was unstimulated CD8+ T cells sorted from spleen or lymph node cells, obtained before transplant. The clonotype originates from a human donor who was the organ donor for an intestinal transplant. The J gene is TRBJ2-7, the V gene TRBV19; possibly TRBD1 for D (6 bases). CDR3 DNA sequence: TGTGCCAGTAGTACCTCTGAGACAGGAAGGCTTTTGCCCTACGAGCAGTACTTC. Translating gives CASSTSETGRLLPYEQYF. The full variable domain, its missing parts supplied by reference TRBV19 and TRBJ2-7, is DGGITQSPKYLFRKEGQNVTLSCEQNLNHDAMYWYRQDPGQGLRLIYYSQIVNDFQKGDIAEGYSVSREKKESFPLTVTSAQKNPTAFYLCASSTSETGRLLPYEQYFGPGTRLTVT.